These T cell receptor beta chains were read from a single sample in a study of control samples from healthy donors and cancer patients. Assay: immunoSEQ multiplex PCR; the TCRdb copy retains only in-frame clones and omits some. The profile shows 100,000 to 150,000 clones, around 92% of them singletons. The sequencing input was PBMCs. Every receptor here comes from an elderly man with head and neck cancer. The conserved cysteine and the conserved F or W are not part of the CDR3 here.

v_gene	len	j_gene	CDR3aa
TRBV14	12	TRBJ2-1	ASSRLAGYNEQF
TRBV9	13	TRBJ2-5	ASSAGTGPSWTQY
TRBV29-1	11	TRBJ1-4	SVGQGGNEKLF
TRBV7-8	11	TRBJ2-7	ASSLPGQSVEY
TRBV6-5	13	TRBJ2-5	ASRLAGGRQETQY
TRBV5-8	12	TRBJ2-3	ASSARRYTDTQY
TRBV6-5	12	TRBJ1-4	ASREAPRNEKLF
TRBV3-1/TRBV3-2	16	TRBJ1-6	ASSQVFPGQGDNSPLH
TRBV5-4	14	TRBJ2-7	ASSMRDRGAYGEQY
TRBV18	14	TRBJ1-6	ASSPNMGTGDSPLH
TRBV15	13	TRBJ2-1	ATSRDRAGYNEQF
TRBV2	12	TRBJ2-7	ASRGGQLTYEQY
TRBV5-4	13	TRBJ2-1	ASSSGLAAYNEQF
TRBV9	13	TRBJ1-1	ASSVDGVGNTEAF
TRBV30	12	TRBJ1-1	AWRKGAWDTEAF
TRBV13	12	TRBJ2-5	ASSPELGRETQY
TRBV6-5	12	TRBJ1-5	ASSRGRHNQPQH
TRBV7-6	13	TRBJ2-7	ASSAGTSGSLEQY
TRBV10-3	12	TRBJ1-5	AISDLRPHQPQH
TRBV4-3	17	TRBJ2-3	ASSQDHQPDRGPADTQY
TRBV6-7	11	TRBJ1-2	ASTFGAGYGYT
TRBV7-8	12	TRBJ1-1	ASSLDQGYTEAF
TRBV24-1	13	TRBJ2-3	ATSDYRDGGDTQY
TRBV3-1/TRBV3-2	17	TRBJ2-1	ASSQVRVGTSGPYNEQF
TRBV3-1/TRBV3-2	9	TRBJ2-7	ASSHSYEQY
TRBV5-1	12	TRBJ2-1	ASSSERANNEQF
TRBV6-4	11	TRBJ2-5	ASSIEGGETQY
TRBV25-1	11	TRBJ1-2	ASTPGQIGGYT
TRBV27	13	TRBJ1-1	ASSLFGRMNTEAF
TRBV19	14	TRBJ2-1	ASSYLHRASATEQF
TRBV6-5	11	TRBJ1-1	ASSPQPGEEAF
TRBV18	11	TRBJ2-7	ASSPWDSYEQY
TRBV24-1	14	TRBJ2-2	ATSQTGGPNTGELF
TRBV19	15	TRBJ2-2	ASSLPQGQGRSGELF
TRBV12-3/TRBV12-4	7	TRBJ2-3	APTDTQY
TRBV19	15	TRBJ1-6	ASRSVQPGQDLVALH
TRBV6-6	13	TRBJ2-1	ASSPSGGNYNEQF
TRBV9	12	TRBJ2-7	ASSKRLSSYEQY
TRBV6-2/TRBV6-3	11	TRBJ2-7	ASSDRTTYEQY
TRBV5-1	9	TRBJ2-7	ASSFQDEQY
TRBV6-5	11	TRBJ2-2	ASRLGNTGELF
TRBV27	13	TRBJ1-3	ASSKGQGSGNTIY
TRBV2	11	TRBJ1-2	ASIGRAVFGYT
TRBV7-9	13	TRBJ1-2	ASSLQQGAHYGYT
TRBV30	12	TRBJ1-5	AWKPGQGNQPQH
TRBV6-1	14	TRBJ1-1	ASSENRRGESTEAF
TRBV21-1	12	TRBJ1-5	ASSQGGEGQPQH
TRBV2	7	TRBJ2-7	ASGFEQY
TRBV19	12	TRBJ1-1	ASRPTDKNTEAF
TRBV12-3/TRBV12-4	11	TRBJ2-3	ASSSGARDTQY
TRBV9	16	TRBJ2-6	ASSVRASESSGANVLT
TRBV30	11	TRBJ2-7	AWSVLGPYEQY